This TCR beta chain is from a study of tumor-infiltrating lymphocytes in primary liver carcinoma. Study summary: Patients were both men and women, whose ages ran from 30 to 69 years. The study obtained roughly 3.5 to 7.13 million productive TCRbeta reads per sample, similar across tissue types.

Study results and limitations: Tumor top-250-clone fraction significantly exceeded that of blood (p = 0.039).

With regard to this clonotype: Its antigen is still unknown. A much larger clone sits a single nucleotide away, making a read error possible. This CDR3 fails to terminate in the conserved phenylalanine or tryptophan, so it likely reflects a read error.

Priming with a constant-region primer yielded TCR beta cDNA from about 480 ng total RNA. Libraries of TCR beta came from three nested multiplex PCR rounds with slightly modified ARM-PCR. Use of TRBV1-TRBV30 forward primers with a C-beta reverse primer characterized the first two PCR rounds, which lasted about 9 cycles each. TCRdb analysed the multiplex PCR reads with MiXCR anew, one entry per CDR3 protein. The sample yields about 300,000 distinct CDR3 sequences, roughly two thirds seen once. The blood RNA (from unsorted whole blood) was obtained, and germline DNA was also extracted. Chronic HBV infection was present, with no prior treatment. The CDR3 loop spans 16 amino acids. The germline gives CDR1 SQVTM, CDR2 ANQGSEA. Trimming pared 0 bases from V and 0 bases from J, leaving 14 bases between.

The origin of this receptor is a man in his forties or fifties with primary liver carcinoma and hepatitis B virus infection. The V call is TRBV29-1, the J call TRBJ1-1, with a tentative D call TRBD1 (5 bases). What was sequenced was peripheral blood. The CDR3, as DNA: TGCAGCGTTGAAGATCCGGCAGGGAGCATGAACACTGAAGCTTTCTTA. This encodes CSVEDPAGSMNTEAFL.